One and the same sample provided the 19 T cell receptor beta chains below, sequenced in a study of blood T cell repertoires in COVID-19. Assay used: immunoSEQ multiplex PCR; TCRdb lists only in-frame clones, some missing. There are approximately 230,000 clones in the sample; approximately 82% occur only once, and over 12% lies in the top ten. The sample taken for sequencing was PBMCs or T cells enriched from blood (not recorded which). The receptors were gathered from a man aged 40-49 years who had recovered from COVID-19.

The chain combines TRBV25-1 with TRBJ1-2; D is uncertain. Deletions cut 5 bases from V and 4 bases from J, with 14 bases between. This CDR3 comprises 14 residues. Germline-derived CDR1 and CDR2 are MGHDK and SYGVNS. The CDR3 reads CASSTVPDFYGYTF. CDR3 DNA sequence: TGTGCCAGCAGTACCGTACCAGATTTCTATGGCTACACCTTC.

The chain uses TRBV11-2 and TRBJ1-2; D not resolved. CDR3 length: 12 amino acids. V shed 5 bases and J shed 7 bases, with 11 bases lying between them. Germline V gene sequence: CDR1 SGHAT, CDR2 FQNNGV. The CDR3 DNA reads TGTGCCAGCAGCCCCGAGGGTTTTGGCTACACCTTC. Translated: CASSPEGFGYTF.

There are a few counts of this clone. The rearrangement links TRBV4-1 to TRBJ1-1; no clear D gene. CDR3 length: 14 amino acids. The germline V gene encodes CDR1 MGHRA and CDR2 YSYEKL. The V and J ends lost 3 bases and 6 bases respectively, with 14 bases between them. In nucleotides, the CDR3 is TGCGCCAGCAGCCACCCCCGGGGAGACGCTGAAGCTTTCTTT. Its protein is CASSHPRGDAEAFF.

This rearrangement joins TRBV5-4 to TRBJ2-7, with 7 bases identical to TRBD2. Germline CDR1 reads SGHNT; CDR2 reads YYREEE (reference sequence). V gave up 4 bases and J gave up 6 bases; unmatched junction bases: 10. There are 14 residues in the CDR3. The CDR3 is CASSGGGGRTEQYF. CDR3 sequence (DNA): TGTGCCAGCAGCGGGGGGGGAGGGCGAACCGAGCAGTACTTC.

The genes are TRBV6-5 and TRBJ1-1; unclear D gene. Germline assignment: CDR1 MNHEY and CDR2 SVGAGI. CDR3 length equals 14 residues. V gave up 6 bases and J gave up 1 base, with 12 bases separating them. The chain's CDR3 is CASRTPERNTEAFF. The CDR3 coding sequence is TGTGCCAGCAGAACTCCTGAGAGGAACACTGAAGCTTTCTTT.

The rearrangement links TRBV6-1 to TRBJ1-5; no firm D call. The germline V and J ends were trimmed by 3 bases and 5 bases, with 8 bases remaining between them. CDR3 length equals 13 residues. Germline CDR1 and CDR2: MNHNS and SASEGT. CDR3 in DNA: TGTGCCAGCAGTGAGCGGGAAGATCAGCCCCAGCATTTT. Its translation is CASSEREDQPQHF.

The chain employs TRBV6-5 and TRBJ2-7; D ambiguous. Per the germline V gene, CDR1 is MNHEY and CDR2 is SVGAGI. The V end lost 0 bases, the J end lost 0 bases, and 12 bases lay between the germline ends. This CDR3 has 16 amino acids. The CDR3 reads CASSYSTPVYSYEQYF. CDR3 coding DNA: TGTGCCAGCAGTTACTCGACTCCTGTTTACTCCTACGAGCAGTACTTC.

The J gene is TRBJ1-4, the V gene TRBV9; D is unclear. V lost 4 bases to trimming and J lost 8 bases, with 12 bases between them. The germline CDR1 and CDR2 sequences are SGDLS and YYNGEE. The CDR3 runs 13 residues. In DNA, the CDR3 is TGTGCCAGCAGCCCCTCCGGGTCGGAAAAACTGTTTTTT. Protein sequence: CASSPSGSEKLFF.

The CDR3 bases are TGTGCCAGCAGCTACCTAGCGGGAGGTAACGAGCAGTTCTTC. Translating it yields CASSYLAGGNEQFF. The rearrangement joins TRBV7-6 to TRBJ2-1; 11 nucleotides line up with TRBD2. The ends lost 4 bases at V and 10 bases at J; junction bases unmatched: 6. Germline V CDR1 and CDR2: SGHVS, FNYEAQ. The CDR3 sequence is 14 residues long.

The chain is built from TRBV30 and TRBJ1-4; D is unresolved. From germline, CDR1 is GTSNPN and CDR2 SVGIG (reference sequence). There are 15 residues in the CDR3. V was shortened by 0 bases and J by 0 bases, with 8 bases between the two germline ends. This CDR3 reads CAWSVRRSTNEKLFF. CDR3 bases: TGTGCCTGGAGTGTACGGAGATCAACTAATGAAAAACTGTTTTTT.

J is TRBJ1-6 and V is TRBV25-1; perhaps TRBD1 as D (5 bases). The CDR3 loop spans 14 amino acids. The germline V gene has CDR1 MGHDK and CDR2 SYGVNS. V was pared by 5 bases and J by 7 bases, with 12 bases between. The CDR3 DNA sequence: TGTGCCAGCAGTCAGCGACAGAACAATTCACCCCTCCACTTT. Translated, it gives CASSQRQNNSPLHF.

V and J are TRBV27 and TRBJ1-5; D gene uncertain. Trimming took 6 bases from V and 4 from J, leaving 10 bases between them. The length of the CDR3 is 13 residues. Germline values: CDR1 MNHEY, CDR2 SMNVEV (reference sequence). The CDR3 sequence: CASSLTANQPQHF. CDR3 sequence (DNA): TGTGCCAGCAGCCTGACTGCTAATCAGCCCCAGCATTTT.

This rearrangement joins TRBV12-5 to TRBJ2-1; TRBD2 agrees at 7 bases. The germline V gene encodes CDR1 LGHNT and CDR2 FRNRAP. The trim removed 6 bases at V and 5 bases at J, leaving 10 bases unmatched. This CDR3 has 15 amino acids. CDR3 protein: CASGRLWGGNNEQFF. Written as DNA, the CDR3 is TGTGCTAGTGGCCGCCTGTGGGGGGGAAACAATGAGCAGTTCTTC.

The V call is TRBV28, the J call TRBJ1-3, with D possibly matching TRBD1 (6 bases). Germline-derived CDR1 and CDR2 are MDHEN and SYDVKM. This CDR3 is built from 15 residues. Trimming stripped 0 bases from V and 2 bases from J, with 8 bases between. CDR3 in DNA: TGTGCCAGCAGTTTATGGGGGGCCCCTGGAAACACCATATATTTT. Its protein product is CASSLWGAPGNTIYF.

The chain carries TRBV5-4 and TRBJ2-7, with 9 bases lining up with TRBD2. The J segment lost 6 bases and the V segment lost 2 bases, leaving 9 bases of the junction unmatched. Germline V gene sequence: CDR1 SGHNT, CDR2 YYREEE (reference sequence). The CDR3 loop spans 15 amino acids. CDR3 in amino acids: CASSFGALAGAEQYF. In DNA form, the CDR3 reads TGTGCCAGCAGCTTTGGCGCACTAGCGGGCGCCGAGCAGTACTTC. Together with reference TRBV5-4 and TRBJ2-7, the CDR3 gives the full variable domain: ETGVTQSPTHLIKTRGQQVTLRCSSQSGHNTVSWYQQALGQGPQFIFQYYREEENGRGNFPPRFSGLQFPNYSSELNVNALELDDSALYLCASSFGALAGAEQYFGPGTRLTVT.

This clone was counted once. This chain joins TRBV18 and TRBJ2-1; TRBD2 aligns across 7 bases. The CDR3 loop spans 15 amino acids. V dropped 2 bases and J dropped 10; count of bases not matched to a gene: 11. The V gene's germline CDR1 is KGHSH and CDR2 LQKENI. The CDR3 DNA reads as TGTGCCAGCTCACCAGGACTAGTTTCTGCCAGCGAGCAGTTCTTC. This encodes CASSPGLVSASEQFF.

The chain uses TRBV11-3 and TRBJ2-4; 9 nucleotides align to TRBD1. The germline gives CDR1 SGHNT, CDR2 YENEEA. V lost 0 bases and J lost 4; bases outside the gene matches: 10. The CDR3 runs 18 residues. The CDR3 DNA is TGTGCCAGCAGCTTAGAAGGAGCCGGGACAGGGCAAAAAAACATTCAGTACTTC. It yields the protein CASSLEGAGTGQKNIQYF.

This chain uses TRBV5-1 with TRBJ1-4; a possible D gene is TRBD1 (6 bases). The CDR3 is made up of 14 amino acids. The ends were cut back, 2 bases at V and 8 bases at J, with 13 bases in the middle. Germline V CDR1 and CDR2: SGHRS, YFSETQ. The CDR3 nucleotides read TGCGCCAGCAGCTTTCTGGGGGCTCAAGAAAAACTGTTTTTT. It encodes CASSFLGAQEKLFF.

The chain is built from TRBV6-5 and TRBJ1-6; 12 positions agree with TRBD1. The V and J ends lost 6 bases and 10 bases, in that order; junction bases with no gene match: 4. This CDR3 is 14 amino acids long. CDR1 MNHEY and CDR2 SVGAGI come from the germline V gene. The CDR3 DNA reads TGTGCCAGCAGCCCCGGGACAGGGGGCTCACCCCTCCACTTT. Its translation is CASSPGTGGSPLHF.